This TCR beta chain was identified in a study of shared clonotypes between healthy human individuals. Looking at the study overall: The study used three CD4 naive, three CD4 memory, two CD8 naive and one CD8 memory plate per donor.

V lost 2 bases and J 2 bases, leaving 11 bases between the germline ends. This CDR3 contains 15 residues. Germline assignment: CDR1 MDHEN and CDR2 SYDVKM. Assay: immunoSEQ multiplex PCR; the TCRdb copy retains only in-frame clones and omits some. The sample records roughly 2.5 million clones, around nine tenths being singletons. The sequenced sample consisted of naive CD4+ T cells sorted from blood. Documented subset: CD45RA+ positively selected. The chain joins TRBV28 to TRBJ2-3; a weak D match, TRBD1 (6 bases). This TCR was recovered from a man aged 18 to 30 in good health. CDR3: CASSLVGAFTDTQYF. CDR3 bases: TGTGCCAGCAGTTTAGTGGGGGCCTTCACAGATACGCAGTATTTT.